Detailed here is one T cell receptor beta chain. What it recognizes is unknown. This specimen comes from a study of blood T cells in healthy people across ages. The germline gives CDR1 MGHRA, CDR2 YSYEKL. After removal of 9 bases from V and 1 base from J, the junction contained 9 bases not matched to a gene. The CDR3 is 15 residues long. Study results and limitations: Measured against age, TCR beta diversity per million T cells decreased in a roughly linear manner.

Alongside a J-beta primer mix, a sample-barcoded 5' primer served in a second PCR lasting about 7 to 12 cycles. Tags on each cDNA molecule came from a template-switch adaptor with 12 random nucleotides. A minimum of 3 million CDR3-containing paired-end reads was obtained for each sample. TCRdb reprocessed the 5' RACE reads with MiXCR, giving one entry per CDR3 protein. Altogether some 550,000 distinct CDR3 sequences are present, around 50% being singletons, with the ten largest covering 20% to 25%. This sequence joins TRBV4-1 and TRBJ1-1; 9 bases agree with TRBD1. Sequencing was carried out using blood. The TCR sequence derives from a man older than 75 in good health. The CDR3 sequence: CASRPQTGGNTEAFF. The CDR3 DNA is TGCGCCAGTAGACCACAGACAGGGGGGAACACTGAAGCTTTCTTT.